These T cell receptor beta chains were read from a single sample in a study of cytomegalovirus exposure and HLA in healthy donors. Sequencing was performed with immunoSEQ multiplex PCR; in TCRdb, only in-frame clones are kept and a portion is missing. The sample has 85,000 to 120,000 clones, approximately 71% seen once. Sequencing was done on a sample of PBMCs. These receptors were taken from a man aged 35 to 55 in good health and CMV-seronegative. Each CDR3 is given without its conserved first and last residue. Each record gives: CDR3 protein, J gene, V gene.

ASSEIMNTEAF TRBJ1-1 TRBV27
ASSLQGGVEETQY TRBJ2-5 TRBV5-1
ASSKKAGNGYT TRBJ1-2 TRBV21-1
ATRSRGIDYGYT TRBJ1-2 TRBV15
AISASGTGNQPQH TRBJ1-5 TRBV10-3
ASSERQGGTEAF TRBJ1-1 TRBV7-6
ASSFVTGSGSGTQY TRBJ2-3 TRBV7-8
ASSVSGGWEETQY TRBJ2-5 TRBV9
ASRKAGRSTDTQY TRBJ2-3 TRBV19
ASSPPYLAGGLASTDTQY TRBJ2-3 TRBV18
ASSRGDRAMDNEQF TRBJ2-1 TRBV7-6
ASSLLYEQY TRBJ2-7 TRBV14
SVERCGTDTQY TRBJ2-3 TRBV29-1
ASNDRVGARNEKLF TRBJ1-4 TRBV19
ASSLGGAGQLETQY TRBJ2-5 TRBV7-9
ASSPTSGGETQY TRBJ2-5 TRBV7-7
ASSLALGTSRYEQY TRBJ2-7 TRBV7-2
ASSRTSAGEQY TRBJ2-7 TRBV5-1
ASSLAGGGETQY TRBJ2-5 TRBV7-2
ASSYTTGGAF TRBJ1-1 TRBV6-6
ASSQDTAGGRQETQY TRBJ2-5 TRBV4-2
ASSVAPARGETQY TRBJ2-5 TRBV9
ASSFLTGDEQY TRBJ2-7 TRBV27